This TCR beta chain was captured by sequencing in a study of cytomegalovirus exposure and HLA in healthy donors. Findings of the study overall: Within an earlier analysis, most TCR beta V segments proved productive either about 90% or about 30% of the time. When analyzed later, a missense DCLRE1C variant was found to be linked to TCR beta V- and J-gene trimming.

Remarks on this clone: Antigen unknown.

These donors counted as nominally healthy when sampled, but unrecorded immune exposures were likely. The CDR3 extends over 13 amino acids. V lost 6 bases and J 1 base, leaving 9 bases between the germline ends. CDR1 is SNHLY and CDR2 is FYNNEI in the germline V gene. It was with 60 Vbeta and 13 Jbeta primers that the PCR ran. Profiled with immunoSEQ multiplex PCR; TCRdb holds only in-frame clones, not every one. The sample records roughly 100,000 clones, roughly 76% being singletons. The sequence derives from a man aged 25 to 45 in good health and CMV-seropositive. Sequencing was performed on PBMCs. The chain has TRBV2 and TRBJ1-2, with a tentative D call TRBD1 (5 bases). The CDR3 here is CASRETVNYGYTF. As DNA, the CDR3 is TGTGCCAGCAGGGAGACAGTTAACTATGGCTACACCTTC.